The source of this T cell receptor beta chain is a study of T-cell reconstitution after alpha-beta-depleted transplantation in children. Notes on the study in general: It was reported that alpha-beta T cells came from several hundred expanded graft clones (about two months after transplant). Several patients had high TCRbeta diversity at day 60; it came from surviving recipient T cells and thymic progenitors. From newly produced T cells came most of the T-cell counts and diversity one year after transplant.

This clonotype came up many times. Its matching antigen is unknown. V dropped 3 bases and J dropped 6; count of bases not matched to a gene: 6. CDR1 is SGHRS, CDR2 YFSETQ, per germline. CDR3 length: 14 residues. A TCRbeta library incorporating unique molecular identifiers was prepared. TCRdb called the PCR reads again in MiXCR, with one record for every CDR3 protein. The sample carries hundreds of thousands of distinct CDR3 sequences, 11% recorded once. The TCR was taken from a child younger than two with acute myeloid leukemia, due to receive a stem cell transplant. The chain uses TRBV5-1 and TRBJ1-1, with 9 bases that match TRBD1. Material: PBMCs, obtained before TCRalphabeta/CD19-depleted stem cell transplant. DNA of the CDR3: TGCGCCAGCAGCTCGACAGGGGGTGAGGCTGAAGCTTTCTTT. Translated: CASSSTGGEAEAFF.